What follows are 17 T cell receptor beta chains derived from one specimen sequenced in a study of naive and memory T cell subsets (TCRdb year 2017). Libraries were made using 5' RACE. Data came from an Illumina MiSeq. The ligated cDNA was amplified by four rounds of PCR, in which nested alpha and beta constant region primers were used together with the SP2 primer. The public reads were run again by TCRdb, first through fastp at Q25 and then through MiXCR, and only productive beta chains were kept. Under each unique CDR3 protein, matching rows form one entry showing the most common genes and DNA. The sample table holds roughly 30,000 distinct CDR3 sequences, of which roughly 17% were seen once. The top ten hold 2% to 3% of the sample. The study reported a robust and sensitive protocol to amplify, sequence and analyze TCRs, based on 3' ligation of a UMI-containing oligonucleotide to TCR cDNA. The receptors originated from a female donor in good health.

This clonotype has just a few counts. The chain uses TRBV5-4 and TRBJ2-7, with TRBD1 matching 8 bases. The ends lost 0 bases at V and 7 bases at J; junction bases unmatched: 9. CDR1 and CDR2 from the germline V gene are SGHNT and YYREEE (reference sequence). The CDR3 consists of 15 residues. For the CDR3, the DNA is TGTGCCAGCAGCTTGGACCCGACAGGGGTTGGGGAGCAGTACTTC. It codes for CASSLDPTGVGEQYF.

This clonotype appeared a few times. The V and J genes are TRBV20-1 and TRBJ1-2; no clear D. V lost 5 bases to trimming and J lost 2 bases, with 9 bases between them. Germline V gene data show CDR1 as DFQATT and CDR2 as SNEGSKA (reference sequence). The CDR3 sequence is 12 residues long. The CDR3, as DNA: TGCAGTGCTCCGGGGAGGAACTATGGCTACACCTTC. Translated, it gives CSAPGRNYGYTF.

This chain connects TRBV6-1 to TRBJ1-2; D remains ambiguous. Trimming shortened V by 4 bases and J by 5 bases, and 17 bases separated the two germline ends. Germline CDR1 reads MNHNS; CDR2 reads SASEGT. There are 15 residues in the CDR3. This CDR3 reads CASSAHRAESYGYTF. CDR3 DNA: TGTGCCAGCAGTGCTCACCGAGCGGAGTCTTATGGCTACACCTTC.

This clonotype came up many times. V and J are TRBV18 and TRBJ1-1, with D perhaps TRBD1 (6 bases). The CDR3 totals 15 residues. V dropped 3 bases and J dropped 1 base, with 12 bases sitting between them. Per germline, CDR1 KGHSH and CDR2 LQKENI. CDR3 nucleotide sequence: TGTGCCAGCTCACCGGGCAGGGGAGGGAACACTGAAGCTTTCTTT. This sequence encodes CASSPGRGGNTEAFF.

On this clonotype: A read error may explain this, as a much larger clone is one base away. The CDR3 protein is CASSWRDTQYF. For the CDR3, the DNA is TGTGCCAGCAGTTGGCGTGATACGCAGTATTTT. The chain couples TRBV6-5 to TRBJ2-3; D gene uncertain. Trimming took off 4 bases at V and 6 bases at J, with 5 bases between the two ends. The CDR3 contains 11 residues. Germline V gene sequence: CDR1 MNHEY, CDR2 SVGAGI.

Relative to its sample, this clonotype is medium-sized. J is TRBJ2-3 and V is TRBV6-2 or TRBV6-3, with no clear D. Deletions cut 6 bases from V and 2 bases from J, with 15 bases between. Germline assignment: CDR1 MNHEY and CDR2 SVGEGT. This CDR3 has 15 amino acids. In nucleotides, the CDR3 is TGTGCCAGCAGGCGACAATTGGGGTACACAGATACGCAGTATTTT. Encoded protein: CASRRQLGYTDTQYF.

This clonotype was detected many times. The CDR3: CASRTGTGSTEAFF. Here the CDR3 DNA reads TGTGCCAGCAGAACTGGGACAGGGAGCACTGAAGCTTTCTTT. The V gene is TRBV6-5, the J gene TRBJ1-1, with 9 bases identical to TRBD1. The CDR3 length is 14 residues. V shed 6 bases, J shed 4 bases, and the junction held 6 bases outside the gene matches. The germline V gene has CDR1 MNHEY and CDR2 SVGAGI.

This chain links TRBV7-9 with TRBJ1-2, with 12 bases fitting TRBD1. This CDR3 region has 19 residues. Germline values: CDR1 SEHNR, CDR2 FQNEAQ (reference sequence). The junction had 16 bases not matched to a gene; V was cut back by 1 base and J by 7 bases. In nucleotides, the CDR3 is TGTGCCAGCAGCTTAGAAAGGTCTCTGGCGGGACAGGGGGCACGTGGCTACACCTTC. This translates into CASSLERSLAGQGARGYTF.

This clonotype was counted only a few times. The gene calls are TRBV6-1 and TRBJ2-1; TRBD2 is a possible D gene (5 bases). The germline V and J ends were trimmed by 5 bases and 7 bases, with 21 bases remaining between them. The CDR3 runs 16 residues. Germline lookup yields CDR1 MNHNS and CDR2 SASEGT. The CDR3 loop is CASSPKGASLRNEQFF. DNA of the CDR3: TGTGCCAGCAGTCCCAAGGGAGCTTCACTTAGGAATGAGCAGTTCTTC.

This clonotype was seen repeatedly, ten times or more. The genes are TRBV20-1 and TRBJ1-4; TRBD1 matches at 7 bases. The CDR3 extends over 15 amino acids. J lost 5 bases, V lost 0 bases, and 6 bases had no gene match. Germline loops: CDR1 DFQATT, CDR2 SNEGSKA (reference sequence). DNA of the CDR3: TGCAGTGCTAGAGATCGGCAGGGGGTCAATGAAAAACTGTTTTTT. Protein product: CSARDRQGVNEKLFF.

This clonotype showed up just a few times. V is TRBV3-1 and J is TRBJ2-7; 7 bases are a match to TRBD2. The CDR3 length is 12 residues. The ends lost 1 base at V and 6 bases at J; junction bases unmatched: 0. Germline loops: CDR1 LGHDT, CDR2 YNNKEL (reference sequence). CDR3 DNA sequence: TGTGCCAGCAGCCAAGGGGGGGGCGAGCAGTACTTC. Translating gives CASSQGGGEQYF.

At least ten counts were recorded for this clonotype. This chain connects TRBV2 to TRBJ2-2; 9 nucleotides match TRBD1. This CDR3 contains 15 residues. The trim removed 6 bases at V and 0 bases at J, leaving 2 bases unmatched. Germline V gives CDR1 SNHLY, CDR2 FYNNEI. The CDR3 DNA follows: TGTGCCAGCAGCTGGGACAGGGCGAACACCGGGGAGCTGTTTTTT. Translating it yields CASSWDRANTGELFF.

In its sample, this clonotype was seen many times. The chain recombines TRBV29-1 with TRBJ1-1; a possible D gene is TRBD1 (5 bases). This CDR3 contains 13 residues. Trimming took 6 bases from V and 0 from J, leaving 11 bases between them. The V gene's germline CDR1 is SQVTM and CDR2 ANQGSEA. The CDR3: CSVETALNTEAFF. CDR3 nucleotide sequence: TGCAGCGTCGAGACAGCCCTGAACACTGAAGCTTTCTTT.

This clonotype has ten or more counts. This chain connects TRBV6-5 to TRBJ1-1; D unresolved. The length of the CDR3 is 12 residues. The V end lost 9 bases, the J end lost 7 bases, and 15 bases lay between the germline ends. CDR1 is MNHEY and CDR2 is SVGAGI in the germline V gene. As DNA, the CDR3 is TGTGCCAGTACGGACGGGGTGGGTGAAGCTTTCTTT. Protein: CASTDGVGEAFF.

This clonotype was detected a few times. The V and J genes are TRBV12-3 or TRBV12-4 and TRBJ1-5, with D maybe TRBD1 (6 bases). V was clipped by 6 bases and J by 6 bases, with 15 bases between them. CDR3 length: 14 residues. The CDR3 region is CASSKGGFGQPQHF. The CDR3 DNA follows: TGTGCCAGCAGCAAAGGGGGTTTCGGTCAGCCCCAGCATTTT.

This clonotype was found many times. The rearrangement links TRBV20-1 to TRBJ1-2; 9 bases match TRBD1. The V segment lost 0 bases and the J segment 8 bases; nucleotides outside the gene matches: 16. CDR1 and CDR2 from the germline V gene are DFQATT and SNEGSKA (reference sequence). The CDR3 extends over 17 amino acids. The CDR3 nucleotides read TGCAGTGCTAGAGATCTGATTTCGGGACAGGGTAATCGGGGCTACACCTTC. Translating it yields CSARDLISGQGNRGYTF.

A few counts support this clonotype. The chain joins TRBV6-2 or TRBV6-3 to TRBJ2-7; no clear D gene. Germline-derived CDR1 and CDR2 are MNHEY and SVGEGT. Trimming removed 6 bases at V and 7 bases at J, with 10 bases between. This CDR3 is 11 amino acids long. CDR3 sequence (DNA): TGTGCCAGCAGCCATGGATTGGAGCAGTACTTC. As protein: CASSHGLEQYF.